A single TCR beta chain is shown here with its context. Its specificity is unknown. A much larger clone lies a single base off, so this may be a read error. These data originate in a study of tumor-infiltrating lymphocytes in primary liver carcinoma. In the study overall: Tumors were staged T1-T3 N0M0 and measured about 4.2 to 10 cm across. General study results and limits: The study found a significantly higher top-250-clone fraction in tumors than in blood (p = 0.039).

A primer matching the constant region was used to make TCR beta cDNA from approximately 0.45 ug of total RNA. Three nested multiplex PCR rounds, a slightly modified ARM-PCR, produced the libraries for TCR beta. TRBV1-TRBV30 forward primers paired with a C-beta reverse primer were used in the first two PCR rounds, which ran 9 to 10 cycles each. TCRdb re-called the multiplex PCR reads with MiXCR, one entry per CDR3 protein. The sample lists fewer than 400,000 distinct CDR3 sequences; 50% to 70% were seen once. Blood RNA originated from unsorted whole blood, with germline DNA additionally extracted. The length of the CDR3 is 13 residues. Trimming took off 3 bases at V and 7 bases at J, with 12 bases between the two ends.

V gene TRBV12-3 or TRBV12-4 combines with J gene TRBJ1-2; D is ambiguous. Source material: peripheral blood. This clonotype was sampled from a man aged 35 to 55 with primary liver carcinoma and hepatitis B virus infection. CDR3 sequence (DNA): TGTGCCAGCAGTTTTCGGTCTTTGGTTGGCTACACCTTC. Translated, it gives CASSFRSLVGYTF.